The 16 T cell receptor beta chains below all came from one sample that was sequenced in a study of T cell changes during pregnancy in multiple sclerosis. Sequenced by immunoSEQ multiplex PCR; TCRdb stores in-frame clones only, minus some. In the table there are around 100,000 clones, roughly 92% of which are singletons. Sequenced material: peripheral blood, taken in the third trimester of pregnancy. These receptors were taken from a female donor with multiple sclerosis, enrolled in a pregnancy study.

The rearrangement links TRBV19 to TRBJ2-2; D is possibly TRBD1 (5 bases). The CDR3 loop spans 14 amino acids. Trimming took off 6 bases at V and 0 bases at J, with 8 bases between the two ends. Germline V gene lookup returns CDR1 LNHDA and CDR2 SQIVND (reference sequence). This CDR3 is CASRQATNTGELFF. The CDR3 coding sequence is TGTGCCAGTAGACAGGCCACGAACACCGGGGAGCTGTTTTTT.

J is TRBJ2-2 and V is TRBV7-6; TRBD1 agrees at 7 bases. The trim removed 0 bases at V and 4 bases at J, leaving 2 bases unmatched. Germline assignment: CDR1 SGHVS and CDR2 FNYEAQ. The CDR3 spans 15 residues. In DNA form, the CDR3 reads TGTGCCAGCAGCTTAGCGGACAGGCGCACCGGGGAGCTGTTTTTT. As protein: CASSLADRRTGELFF.

The chain joins TRBV5-1 to TRBJ2-5, with TRBD1 as a possible D gene (5 bases). V gave up 6 bases and J gave up 4 bases, with 13 bases separating them. CDR3 length equals 13 residues. Germline lookup yields CDR1 SGHRS and CDR2 YFSETQ. In DNA, the CDR3 is TGCGCCAGCAATTCCGTGGGGCGAGAGACCCAGTACTTC. Protein: CASNSVGRETQYF.

J is TRBJ2-3 and V is TRBV11-3, with 9 bases lining up with TRBD2. The germline V gene has CDR1 SGHNT and CDR2 YENEEA. Unmatched junction bases numbered 9, after V lost 2 bases and J lost 6 bases. CDR3 length: 16 residues. The CDR3 DNA is TGTGCCAGCAGCTTAAGCGGTGGGACTAGCATGGATACGCAGTATTTT. Its protein product is CASSLSGGTSMDTQYF.

This chain connects TRBV2 to TRBJ2-7; D is ambiguous. The CDR3 is 13 amino acids. Germline values: CDR1 SNHLY, CDR2 FYNNEI. The germline V and J ends were trimmed by 5 bases and 3 bases, with 11 bases remaining between them. The CDR3 region is CASSFRLFYEQYF. The CDR3 DNA follows: TGTGCCAGCAGTTTTCGACTGTTCTACGAGCAGTACTTC. Based on the CDR3 plus reference TRBV2 and TRBJ2-7, the full variable domain is EPEVTQTPSHQVTQMGQEVILRCVPISNHLYFYWYRQILGQKVEFLVSFYNNEISEKSEIFDDQFSVERPDGSNFTLKIRSTKLEDSAMYFCASSFRLFYEQYFGPGTRLTVT.

The rearrangement uses TRBV5-1 and TRBJ1-1; D perhaps matches TRBD1 (6 bases). Germline CDR1 and CDR2: SGHRS and YFSETQ. Between the trimmed V and J ends, which lost 3 bases and 4 bases, there was a span of 13 bases. The CDR3 spans 14 residues. DNA of the CDR3: TGCGCCAGCAGCTCCGTTAGGGGGAGCACTGAAGCTTTCTTT. Translating gives CASSSVRGSTEAFF.

The chain is built from TRBV19 and TRBJ2-3; no firm D call. With 8 bases removed from V and 0 bases from J, the gap between germline ends came to 6 bases. CDR1 and CDR2 (germline): LNHDA, SQIVND (reference sequence). CDR3 length: 12 residues. DNA for the CDR3: TGTGCCAGTGGAGATAGCACAGATACGCAGTATTTT. This gives the protein CASGDSTDTQYF.

This sequence joins TRBV27 and TRBJ2-3; TRBD2 is a possible D gene (6 bases). Trimming took 3 bases from V and 6 from J, leaving 25 bases between them. CDR1 is MNHEY, CDR2 SMNVEV, per germline (reference sequence). CDR3 length equals 18 residues. The CDR3 loop is CASSFTVPAGLLRDTQYF. The CDR3 DNA sequence: TGTGCCAGCAGTTTCACTGTCCCTGCGGGGCTCCTCCGTGATACGCAGTATTTT.

Only one count was recorded for this clone. The chain employs TRBV5-6 and TRBJ1-2; 8 nucleotides match TRBD1. CDR3 size: 15 residues. From germline, CDR1 is SGHDT and CDR2 YYEEEE. The V segment lost 0 bases and the J segment 5 bases; nucleotides outside the gene matches: 6. The CDR3 sequence: CASSLVTGVRYGYTF. The CDR3 DNA is TGTGCCAGCAGCTTGGTGACAGGGGTGCGGTATGGCTACACCTTC.

The chain joins TRBV27 to TRBJ1-1; D is perhaps TRBD1 (6 bases). This CDR3 has 16 residues. The ends were cut back, 0 bases at V and 0 bases at J, with 11 bases in the middle. The germline V gene encodes CDR1 MNHEY and CDR2 SMNVEV (reference sequence). The CDR3 DNA sequence: TGTGCCAGCAGTTTATCCCGCGACAGGCTGAACACTGAAGCTTTCTTT. Protein product: CASSLSRDRLNTEAFF.

The chain joins TRBV7-2 to TRBJ2-1; TRBD1 matches at 9 bases. After removal of 3 bases from V and 4 bases from J, the junction contained 1 base not matched to a gene. Looked up from germline, CDR1 is SGHTA and CDR2 is FQGNSA. The CDR3 spans 14 residues. The CDR3 DNA follows: TGTGCCAGCAGCTTGGGACAGGGTTACAATGAGCAGTTCTTC. Translating gives CASSLGQGYNEQFF.

This chain uses TRBV7-3 with TRBJ2-7, with D possibly being TRBD2 (7 bases). CDR1 is SGHTA and CDR2 is FQGTGA in the germline V gene. Trimming left V 4 bases short and J 0 bases short, with 13 bases between. The CDR3 loop spans 15 amino acids. The DNA of the CDR3 is TGTGCCAGCAGCTATAACGCGGGGGCCTCCTACGAGCAGTACTTC. Residues: CASSYNAGASYEQYF.

Of note for this clone: An end of the junction does not agree with germline; a read error may underlie this. This chain joins TRBV20-1 and TRBJ2-7, with D possibly matching TRBD1 (5 bases). Germline V gives CDR1 DFQATT, CDR2 SNEGSKA (reference sequence). The CDR3 sequence is 11 residues long. The CDR3 DNA follows: TGCAGTGCTGGAGACAGCTACGAGCAGTACTTC. Protein sequence: CSAGDSYEQYF.

The rearrangement uses TRBV28 and TRBJ1-2; 7 positions match TRBD1. Germline-derived CDR1 and CDR2 are MDHEN and SYDVKM. The J segment lost 4 bases and the V segment lost 2 bases, leaving 4 bases of the junction unmatched. The CDR3 extends over 14 amino acids. The CDR3 spells CASSLNRGGYGYTF. For the CDR3, the DNA is TGTGCCAGCAGTTTAAACAGGGGAGGCTATGGCTACACCTTC.

The genes are TRBV11-2 and TRBJ1-2; 9 bases align to TRBD1. Germline loops: CDR1 SGHAT, CDR2 FQNNGV. Germline trimming cut 3 bases from V and 9 bases from J; bases unmatched to any gene: 14. The CDR3 consists of 16 residues. The CDR3 DNA follows: TGTGCCAGCAGCTTCCTCGGGACAGGGAGCAAGAGTCGCTACACCTTC. Residues: CASSFLGTGSKSRYTF.

V gene TRBV7-9 combines with J gene TRBJ1-1; 9 nucleotides match TRBD1. Germline V gives CDR1 SEHNR, CDR2 FQNEAQ (reference sequence). V lost 6 bases, J lost 3 bases, and 5 bases stayed unmatched. This CDR3 is 14 amino acids long. CDR3 protein: CASRNRDRDTEAFF. The CDR3 DNA is TGTGCCAGCAGAAACCGGGACAGGGACACTGAAGCTTTCTTT. The whole variable domain, filled in from reference TRBV7-9 and TRBJ1-1, reads DTGVSQNPRHKITKRGQNVTFRCDPISEHNRLYWYRQTLGQGPEFLTYFQNEAQLEKSRLLSDRFSAERPKGSFSTLEIQRTEQGDSAMYLCASRNRDRDTEAFFGQGTRLTVV.